What follows describes a single TCR beta chain. Its antigen is still unknown. Germline V gene lookup returns CDR1 SNHLY and CDR2 FYNNEI. The CDR3 sequence is 13 residues long. V lost 5 bases and J lost 3, with 10 bases in between. The table came from immunoSEQ multiplex PCR; TCRdb's copy has only in-frame clones and leaves some out. The sample lists about 350,000 clones, approximately 90% seen once, with around 5.3% in the top ten. The sample comes from a study of Ad26.COV2.S vaccination and SARS-CoV-2 variants. Overall study: Of the COV1001 trial arms, the Ad26.COV2.S arm included the donor.

The treatment: roughly 18 received Ad26.COV2.S at low or high dose, single or two shots; about 5 received placebo; per-sample allocation not given. Samples came from day 63 after the first vaccine or placebo injection. Study findings and constraints: Reported post-vaccination CD8+ and CD4+ T cell responses to spike showed substantial breadth.

This chain joins TRBV2 and TRBJ1-1; possibly TRBD1 for D (6 bases). The sample consisted of peripheral blood, taken in a trial of Ad26.COV2.S vaccine versus placebo. This clonotype was sampled from a person aged 18 to 65 who received the Ad26.COV2.S COVID-19 vaccine or a placebo. CDR3 coding DNA: TGTGCCAGCAGTTTACAGGGCCACACTGAAGCTTTCTTT. Its protein is CASSLQGHTEAFF. Drawing the rest from reference TRBV2 and TRBJ1-1, the complete variable domain is EPEVTQTPSHQVTQMGQEVILRCVPISNHLYFYWYRQILGQKVEFLVSFYNNEISEKSEIFDDQFSVERPDGSNFTLKIRSTKLEDSAMYFCASSLQGHTEAFFGQGTRLTVV.